This T cell receptor (beta chain) originates from a study of blood T cell repertoires in COVID-19. Seattle researchers signed up patients amid active infection and tracked them longitudinally. Source study methods: Estimation of nucleated cell counts relied on the amplification of reference gene primers. Data came from immunoSEQ multiplex PCR; TCRdb stores just in-frame clones and leaves some out. That table gives V, J and clone size, and the DNA gave D and trimming. The repertoire holds about 480,000 clones, with 85% to 90% as singletons. The germline V and J ends were trimmed by 3 bases and 0 bases, with 11 bases remaining between them. Germline CDR1 is SNHLY and CDR2 is FYNNEI. The CDR3 has 16 amino acids.

This rearrangement joins TRBV2 to TRBJ1-4, with D maybe TRBD1 (6 bases). The sample was peripheral blood. The sequence came from a man in his late teens or twenties with COVID-19, enrolled during active disease. The DNA for the CDR3 is TGTGCCAGCAGTGAGGACAGACCCACAACTAATGAAAAACTGTTTTTT. This encodes CASSEDRPTTNEKLFF.